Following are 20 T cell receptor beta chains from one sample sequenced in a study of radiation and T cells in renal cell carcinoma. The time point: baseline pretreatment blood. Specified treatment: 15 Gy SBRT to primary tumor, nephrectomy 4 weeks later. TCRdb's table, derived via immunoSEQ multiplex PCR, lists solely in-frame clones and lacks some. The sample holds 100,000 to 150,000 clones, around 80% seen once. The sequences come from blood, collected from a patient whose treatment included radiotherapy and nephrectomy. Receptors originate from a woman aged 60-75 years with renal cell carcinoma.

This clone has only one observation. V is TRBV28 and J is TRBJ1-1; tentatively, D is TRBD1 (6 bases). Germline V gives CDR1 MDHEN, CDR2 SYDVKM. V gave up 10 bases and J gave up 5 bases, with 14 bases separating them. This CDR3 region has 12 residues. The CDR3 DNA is TGTGCCACCCGAGGGGGGGCTACTGAAGCTTTCTTT. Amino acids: CATRGGATEAFF.

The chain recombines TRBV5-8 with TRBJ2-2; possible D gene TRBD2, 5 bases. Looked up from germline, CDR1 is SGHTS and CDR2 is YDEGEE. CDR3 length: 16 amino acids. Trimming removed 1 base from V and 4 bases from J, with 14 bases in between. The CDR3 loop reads CASSLIKGERTGELFF. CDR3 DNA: TGTGCCAGCAGCTTGATAAAGGGAGAACGCACCGGGGAGCTGTTTTTT.

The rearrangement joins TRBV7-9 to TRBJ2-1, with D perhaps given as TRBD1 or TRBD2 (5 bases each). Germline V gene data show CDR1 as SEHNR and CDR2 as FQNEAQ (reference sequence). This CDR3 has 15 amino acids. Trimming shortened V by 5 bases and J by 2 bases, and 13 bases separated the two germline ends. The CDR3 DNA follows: TGTGCCAGCAGCGAGGGACCGGGGACCTACAATGAGCAGTTCTTC. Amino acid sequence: CASSEGPGTYNEQFF.

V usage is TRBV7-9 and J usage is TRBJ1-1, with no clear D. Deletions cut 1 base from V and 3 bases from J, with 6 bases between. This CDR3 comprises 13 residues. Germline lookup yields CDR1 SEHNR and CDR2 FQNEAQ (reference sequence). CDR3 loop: CASSLDGYTEAFF. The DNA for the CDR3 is TGTGCCAGCAGCTTAGACGGATACACTGAAGCTTTCTTT.

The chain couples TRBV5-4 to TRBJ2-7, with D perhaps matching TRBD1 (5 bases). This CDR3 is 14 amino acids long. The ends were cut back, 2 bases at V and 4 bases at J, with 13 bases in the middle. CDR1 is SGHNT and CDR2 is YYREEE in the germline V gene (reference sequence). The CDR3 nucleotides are TGTGCCAGCAGCTTTTCCCAGGGTTTGTACGAGCAGTACTTC. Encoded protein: CASSFSQGLYEQYF. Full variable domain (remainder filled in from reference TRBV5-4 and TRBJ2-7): ETGVTQSPTHLIKTRGQQVTLRCSSQSGHNTVSWYQQALGQGPQFIFQYYREEENGRGNFPPRFSGLQFPNYSSELNVNALELDDSALYLCASSFSQGLYEQYFGPGTRLTVT.

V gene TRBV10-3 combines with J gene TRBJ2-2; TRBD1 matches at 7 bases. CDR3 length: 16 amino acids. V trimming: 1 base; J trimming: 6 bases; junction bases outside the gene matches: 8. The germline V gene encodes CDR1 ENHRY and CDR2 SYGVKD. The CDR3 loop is CAISEFRDSVSGELFF. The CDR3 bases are TGTGCCATCAGTGAGTTCCGGGACAGCGTATCCGGGGAGCTGTTTTTT.

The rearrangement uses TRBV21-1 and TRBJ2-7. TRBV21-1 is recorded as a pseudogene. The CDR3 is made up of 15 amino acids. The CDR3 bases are TGTGCCAGCAGCGGTAAACAGGGACTGCGGTACGAGCAGTACTTC. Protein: CASSGKQGLRYEQYF.

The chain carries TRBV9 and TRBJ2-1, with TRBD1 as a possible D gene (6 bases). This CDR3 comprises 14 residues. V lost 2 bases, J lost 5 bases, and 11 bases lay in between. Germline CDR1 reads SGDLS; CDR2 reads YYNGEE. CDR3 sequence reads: CASSVSGQNNEQFF. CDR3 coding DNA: TGTGCCAGCAGCGTCTCAGGACAGAACAATGAGCAGTTCTTC.

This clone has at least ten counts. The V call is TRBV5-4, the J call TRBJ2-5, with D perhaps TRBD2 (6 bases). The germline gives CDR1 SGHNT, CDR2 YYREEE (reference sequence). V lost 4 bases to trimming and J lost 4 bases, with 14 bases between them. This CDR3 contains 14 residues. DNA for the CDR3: TGTGCCAGCAGCGAAAGTGGGGGACTAGAGACCCAGTACTTC. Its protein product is CASSESGGLETQYF.

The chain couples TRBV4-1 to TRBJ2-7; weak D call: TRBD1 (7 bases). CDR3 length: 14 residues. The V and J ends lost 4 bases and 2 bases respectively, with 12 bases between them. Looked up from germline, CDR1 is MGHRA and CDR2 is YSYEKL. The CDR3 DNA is TGCGCCAGCAGCCCGCGGGACAGCGCCTACGAGCAGTACTTC. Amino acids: CASSPRDSAYEQYF.

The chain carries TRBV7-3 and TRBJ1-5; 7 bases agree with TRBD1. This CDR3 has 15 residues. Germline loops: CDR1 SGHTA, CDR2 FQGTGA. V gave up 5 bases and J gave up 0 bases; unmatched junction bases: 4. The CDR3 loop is CASSPGTVSNQPQHF. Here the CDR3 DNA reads TGTGCCAGCAGCCCCGGGACAGTTAGCAATCAGCCCCAGCATTTT.

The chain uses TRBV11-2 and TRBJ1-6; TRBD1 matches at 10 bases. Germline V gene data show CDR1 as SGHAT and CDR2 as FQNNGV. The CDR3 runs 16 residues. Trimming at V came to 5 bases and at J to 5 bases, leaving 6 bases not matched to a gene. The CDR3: CASSPAGTGDNSPLHF. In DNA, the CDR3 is TGTGCCAGCAGCCCCGCCGGGACAGGGGATAATTCACCCCTCCACTTT.

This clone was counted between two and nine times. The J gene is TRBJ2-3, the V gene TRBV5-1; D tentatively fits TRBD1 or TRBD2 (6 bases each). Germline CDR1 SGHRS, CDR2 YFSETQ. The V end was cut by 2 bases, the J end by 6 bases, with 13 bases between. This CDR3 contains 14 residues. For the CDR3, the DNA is TGCGCCAGCAGCTTCAACAGGAGGGGGGATACGCAGTATTTT. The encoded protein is CASSFNRRGDTQYF.

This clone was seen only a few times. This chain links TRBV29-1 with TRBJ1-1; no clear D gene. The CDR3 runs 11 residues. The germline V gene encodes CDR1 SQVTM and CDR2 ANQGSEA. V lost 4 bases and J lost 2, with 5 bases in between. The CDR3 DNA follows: TGCAGCGTTGGACGAAACACTGAAGCTTTCTTT. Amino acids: CSVGRNTEAFF.

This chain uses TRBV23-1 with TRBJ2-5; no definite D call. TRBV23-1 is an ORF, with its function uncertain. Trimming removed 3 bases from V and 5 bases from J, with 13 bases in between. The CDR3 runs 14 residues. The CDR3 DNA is TGCGCCAGCAGTCACCGTACATCGTTCGAGACCCAGTACTTC. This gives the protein CASSHRTSFETQYF.

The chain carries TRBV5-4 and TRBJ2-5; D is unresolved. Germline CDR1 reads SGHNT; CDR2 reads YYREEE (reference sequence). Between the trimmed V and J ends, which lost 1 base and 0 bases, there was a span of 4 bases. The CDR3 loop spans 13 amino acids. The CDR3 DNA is TGTGCCAGCAGCTTGCAGAACCAAGAGACCCAGTACTTC. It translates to CASSLQNQETQYF.

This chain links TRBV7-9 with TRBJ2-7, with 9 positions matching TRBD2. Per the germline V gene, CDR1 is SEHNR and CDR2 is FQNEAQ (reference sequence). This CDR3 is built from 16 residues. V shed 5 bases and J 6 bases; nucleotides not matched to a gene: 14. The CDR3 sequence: CASSISMGVAGAEQYF. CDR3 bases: TGTGCCAGCAGCATTAGTATGGGGGTAGCGGGAGCCGAGCAGTACTTC.

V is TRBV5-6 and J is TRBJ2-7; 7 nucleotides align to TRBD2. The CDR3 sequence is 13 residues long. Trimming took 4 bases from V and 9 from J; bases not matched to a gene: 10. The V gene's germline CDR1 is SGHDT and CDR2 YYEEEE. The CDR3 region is CASSEFDGGVQYF. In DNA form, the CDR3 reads TGTGCCAGCAGCGAATTTGATGGGGGGGTGCAGTACTTC. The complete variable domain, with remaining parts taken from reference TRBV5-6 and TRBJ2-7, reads DAGVTQSPTHLIKTRGQQVTLRCSPKSGHDTVSWYQQALGQGPQFIFQYYEEEERQRGNFPDRFSGHQFPNYSSELNVNALLLGDSALYLCASSEFDGGVQYFGPGTRLTVT.

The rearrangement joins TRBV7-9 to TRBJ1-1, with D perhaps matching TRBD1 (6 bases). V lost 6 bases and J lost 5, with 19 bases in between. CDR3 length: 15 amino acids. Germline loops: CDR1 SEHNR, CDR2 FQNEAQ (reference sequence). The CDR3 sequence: CASSDRWGAGTEAFF. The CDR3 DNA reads TGTGCCAGCAGTGACCGGTGGGGGGCTGGTACTGAAGCTTTCTTT.

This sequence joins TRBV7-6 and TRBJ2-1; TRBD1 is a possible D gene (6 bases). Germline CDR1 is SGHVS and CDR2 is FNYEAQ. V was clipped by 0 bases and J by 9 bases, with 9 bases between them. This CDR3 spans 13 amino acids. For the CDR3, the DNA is TGTGCCAGCAGCTTAGCTATGGGGGCTGAGCAGTTCTTC. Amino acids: CASSLAMGAEQFF.